The rows below give T cell receptor beta chains drawn from one sample of a study of shared clonotypes between healthy human individuals. Data came from immunoSEQ multiplex PCR; TCRdb stores just in-frame clones and leaves some out. This table holds about 2,100,000 clones, about 93% found once. The sequencing input was naive CD8+ T cells from PBMCs. These receptors were obtained from a man aged 18 to 35 in good health. Some clones in this sample may be carry-over from other donors' samples. Each CDR3 is given with its conserved first and last residue. Each record gives: J gene, V gene, CDR3 protein.

J: TRBJ2-7
V: TRBV19
CDR3: CASSPTGGTYEQYF

J: TRBJ1-1
V: TRBV28
CDR3: CASSTVQGALERAFF

J: TRBJ2-7
V: TRBV4-1
CDR3: CASSQVGRLYEQYF

J: TRBJ2-1
V: TRBV6-6
CDR3: CASSMPGLAVDEQFF

J: TRBJ1-5
V: TRBV7-9
CDR3: CASSLGRGNQPQHF

J: TRBJ2-7
V: TRBV4-2
CDR3: CASSQDDGNSYEQYF

J: TRBJ2-7
V: TRBV7-2
CDR3: CASSLVGAYEQYF

J: TRBJ2-1
V: TRBV4-1
CDR3: CASSQGLAPGEQFF

J: TRBJ2-1
V: TRBV6-5
CDR3: CASRLGLAGGNEQFF

J: TRBJ1-1
V: TRBV14
CDR3: CASSQDIGTGGHTEAFF

J: TRBJ2-7
V: TRBV5-1
CDR3: CASSPSGDEQYF

J: TRBJ1-1
V: TRBV12-5
CDR3: CASGSNYPGQMNTEAFF

J: TRBJ1-1
V: TRBV9
CDR3: CASSGGTSPIPEAFF